This TCR beta chain was identified during a study of T cells after yellow fever vaccination. This CDR3 has 16 residues. V dropped 3 bases and J dropped 4; count of bases not matched to a gene: 5. Germline V gene sequence: CDR1 SGHNT, CDR2 YYREEE (reference sequence). TCRdb used MiXCR to reprocess the 5' RACE reads, holding one entry per CDR3 protein. The data show a few hundred thousand distinct CDR3 sequences, less than 9% seen once. The source of this sequence is a man aged 25-45 years who received the YFV17D yellow fever vaccine. V usage is TRBV5-4 and J usage is TRBJ2-1; 12 bases line up with TRBD2. The sample here was CD4+ T cells sorted from PBMCs, taken 15 days after the yellow fever booster vaccination. The CDR3 nucleotides are TGTGCCAGCAGCTCAGCCGGGACTAGCGGGTACAATGAGCAGTTCTTC. Encoded protein: CASSSAGTSGYNEQFF.